Listed below are T cell receptor beta chains from one sample, sequenced in a study of blood T cell repertoires in COVID-19. The repertoire was sequenced with immunoSEQ multiplex PCR; TCRdb's copy has only in-frame clones and lacks some. The sample contains 90,000 to 120,000 clones, roughly 80% of which appear only once. The specimen was peripheral blood. These receptors were taken from a man in his 70s with active or convalescent COVID-19. Each CDR3 is given with its conserved first and last residue. A D gene is named only where the DNA matches it firmly. Clone size is not always given. Where it is, it says once, few, many or a class for expanded clones.

d_call j_call v_call clone_size cdr3_nt cdr3_aa
TRBD2 TRBJ2-1 TRBV4-2 . TGTGCCAGCAGCCAAGAAGGGCTAGCGGGGGGGTACAATGAGCAGTTCTTC CASSQEGLAGGYNEQFF
TRBD1 TRBJ2-1 TRBV5-1 . TGCGCCAGCAGCTTTAGTTCAGGGGGCCCCTACAATGAGCAGTTCTTC CASSFSSGGPYNEQFF
. TRBJ1-1 TRBV20-1 . TGCAGTGCTAGTGACCATCTAGCGGGTGGAGCTTTCTTT CSASDHLAGGAFF
. TRBJ2-7 TRBV3-1/TRBV3-2 few TGTGCCAGCAGCCAGTCCAGGGACAACGAGCAGTACTTC CASSQSRDNEQYF
TRBD1 TRBJ1-4 TRBV2 few TGTGCCAGCAGTGGACAGGGGAGGAATAATGAAAAACTGTTTTTT CASSGQGRNNEKLFF
TRBD1 TRBJ1-1 TRBV4-1 . TGCGCCAGCAGCCAATCTTTGTCTGACAGGGGGAGGACTGAAGCTTTCTTT CASSQSLSDRGRTEAFF
TRBD1 TRBJ1-2 TRBV2 . TGTGCCAGCAGTGGGGACAGGCGGAACTATGGCTACACCTTC CASSGDRRNYGYTF
TRBD1 TRBJ1-5 TRBV28 . TGTGCCAGCAGTTTAAGAGGACAGGTGAATCAGCCCCAGCATTTT CASSLRGQVNQPQHF
. TRBJ1-5 TRBV30 . TGTGCCTGGAGCGTCTGGGGGGGAGACCAAAATCAGCCCCAGCATTTT CAWSVWGGDQNQPQHF
. TRBJ1-5 TRBV25-1 few TGTGCCAGCAGTGAGGCCGGGTTAGGGGGTCAGCCCCAGCATTTT CASSEAGLGGQPQHF
. TRBJ1-6 TRBV6-5 . TGTGCCAGCAGTTACCGCCAGAGGAATAATTCACCCCTCCACTTT CASSYRQRNNSPLHF
TRBD1 TRBJ2-3 TRBV5-6 . TGTGCCAGCAGCTCCCTTTTATGGACAGGGGGGTTGAATACGCAGTATTTT CASSSLLWTGGLNTQYF